Only a few counts were recorded for the clone carrying this T cell receptor beta chain. What it binds is not known. The sample belongs to a study of blood T cells in healthy people across ages. Across the study: Per two T cells, template switching captured roughly one barcoded beta molecule. Study conclusions and caveats: Compared with aged donors, long-lived donors showed fewer expanded clones, suggesting selection.

Germline CDR1 reads DFQATT; CDR2 reads SNEGSKA (reference sequence). V was clipped by 7 bases and J by 0 bases, with 17 bases between them. This CDR3 spans 15 amino acids. Combining a sample-barcoded 5' primer with a J-beta primer mix, a second PCR ran for roughly 6 to 12 cycles. TCRdb used MiXCR to reprocess the 5' RACE reads, holding one entry per CDR3 protein. The sample contains 1.5 million or so distinct CDR3 sequences, around 40% of which appear only once. Healthy Caucasians from Russia aged 6 to 90 served as donors. Extractions gave at least 5 micrograms of total RNA per sample. J is TRBJ2-3 and V is TRBV20-1, with no clear D. Sequenced: blood. The sequence was obtained from a woman aged 18-30 years in good health. The CDR3 DNA sequence: TGCAGTGTAATTGAGATGGGTAGGAGCACAGATACGCAGTATTTT. It specifies CSVIEMGRSTDTQYF.